The count of the clone carrying this TCR beta chain is one. TCRdb's copy holds only in-frame clones and misses some; the assay was immunoSEQ multiplex PCR. The repertoire has about 140,000 clones, about 89% of them found once; the top ten carry 4.7%. This specimen comes from a study of T cell responses to AZD1222 COVID-19 vaccine. The germline V gene encodes CDR1 MNHEY and CDR2 SVGAGI. V was cut by 5 bases and J by 3 bases, with 13 bases left in between. This CDR3 comprises 14 residues. Specimen: peripheral blood, collected on day 0 of AZD1222 vaccination. This chain joins TRBV6-5 and TRBJ1-2, with D tentatively TRBD1 (6 bases). This clonotype was sampled from an adult in good health. Here the CDR3 reads CASSQPRTDYGYTF. DNA of the CDR3: TGTGCCAGCAGTCAACCACGGACAGACTATGGCTACACCTTC.